These 31 T cell receptor beta chains came from one sample sequenced in a study of somatic mutations in cytotoxic T cells in rheumatoid arthritis. The assay was immunoSEQ multiplex PCR, and TCRdb's table has in-frame clones only and misses some. The table includes 15,000 to 20,000 clones, roughly four fifths detected once. Sequenced input: CD8+ T cells sorted from blood. Receptors originate from a woman in her forties or fifties in good health.

This clone came up once. The chain uses TRBV5-6 and TRBJ2-7; TRBD1 matches 8 bases. The CDR3 sequence is 15 residues long. Germline lookup yields CDR1 SGHDT and CDR2 YYEEEE. V shed 4 bases and J 0 bases; nucleotides not matched to a gene: 6. The CDR3 sequence: CASSLGTGSSYEQYF. DNA for the CDR3: TGTGCCAGCAGCCTGGGGACAGGATCCTCCTACGAGCAGTACTTC.

The chain combines TRBV7-2 with TRBJ2-1; a possible D gene is TRBD2 (6 bases). This CDR3 has 16 residues. Trimming stripped 8 bases from V and 5 bases from J, with 22 bases between. Germline V CDR1 and CDR2: SGHTA, FQGNSA. The CDR3 loop is CASSEPSSAVHNEQFF. The CDR3, as DNA: TGTGCCAGCTCCGAACCCTCTAGCGCCGTGCACAATGAGCAGTTCTTC.

The chain employs TRBV6-6 and TRBJ2-1, with 14 bases matching TRBD2. Germline V gene sequence: CDR1 MNHNY, CDR2 SVGAGI (reference sequence). V lost 6 bases, J lost 10 bases, and 5 bases stayed unmatched. The CDR3 covers 14 residues. The CDR3 loop reads CASRGLAGEGEQFF. CDR3 nucleotides: TGTGCCAGCAGGGGACTAGCGGGAGAAGGGGAGCAGTTCTTC.

The chain combines TRBV27 with TRBJ2-7, with D unclear. Germline values: CDR1 MNHEY, CDR2 SMNVEV (reference sequence). V dropped 3 bases and J dropped 7 bases, with 16 bases sitting between them. CDR3 length: 14 amino acids. CDR3 amino acids: CASSFAFSTWEQYF. Written as DNA, the CDR3 is TGTGCCAGCAGTTTTGCATTTTCAACGTGGGAGCAGTACTTC.

V usage is TRBV19 and J usage is TRBJ1-1, with 9 bases aligning to TRBD1. The germline gives CDR1 LNHDA, CDR2 SQIVND (reference sequence). V lost 3 bases and J lost 5; bases outside the gene matches: 4. The CDR3 sequence is 14 residues long. The CDR3 DNA is TGTGCCAGTAGTATGGACAGGGGAATAACTGAAGCTTTCTTT. As protein: CASSMDRGITEAFF.

The V and J genes are TRBV11-2 and TRBJ2-7; perhaps TRBD1 as D (6 bases). The CDR3 is 14 residues long. V was pared by 1 base and J by 2 bases, with 9 bases between. CDR1 SGHAT and CDR2 FQNNGV come from the germline V gene. The DNA for the CDR3 is TGTGCCAGCAGCTTAGCAGGGGTTACCTACGAGCAGTACTTC. This translates into CASSLAGVTYEQYF.

This sequence joins TRBV2 and TRBJ2-2; D is undetermined. CDR3 length: 11 amino acids. CDR1 and CDR2 (germline): SNHLY, FYNNEI. V shed 3 bases and J shed 4 bases, with 0 bases lying between them. The CDR3 spells CASSDTGELFF. For the CDR3, the DNA is TGTGCCAGCAGTGACACCGGGGAGCTGTTTTTT.

The chain combines TRBV6-4 with TRBJ2-3; D might be TRBD1 (6 bases). The CDR3 loop spans 15 amino acids. Trimming pared 0 bases from V and 5 bases from J, leaving 12 bases between. The germline V gene has CDR1 MRHNA and CDR2 SNTAGT. CDR3 loop: CASSDSAGERDTQYF. The CDR3, as DNA: TGTGCCAGCAGTGACTCGGCAGGGGAGAGAGATACGCAGTATTTT.

This clone was picked up one time. V gene TRBV7-9 combines with J gene TRBJ2-3; tentatively, D is TRBD2 (5 bases). This CDR3 contains 13 residues. V was shortened by 10 bases and J by 1 base, with 12 bases between the two germline ends. The germline CDR1 and CDR2 sequences are SEHNR and FQNEAQ (reference sequence). The DNA for the CDR3 is TGTGCCACCCCGGGTAGCGGCACAGATACGCAGTATTTT. Its translation is CATPGSGTDTQYF. Full variable domain (outside the CDR3, taken from reference TRBV7-9 and TRBJ2-3): DTGVSQNPRHKITKRGQNVTFRCDPISEHNRLYWYRQTLGQGPEFLTYFQNEAQLEKSRLLSDRFSAERPKGSFSTLEIQRTEQGDSAMYLCATPGSGTDTQYFGPGTRLTVL.

The chain recombines TRBV6-5 with TRBJ2-7; 8 positions agree with TRBD1. J gave up 4 bases and V 0 bases, and 2 bases lay outside the gene matches. CDR3 length equals 14 residues. Germline CDR1 MNHEY, CDR2 SVGAGI. The CDR3 bases are TGTGCCAGCAGTTACTCGTACAGGGGGTACGAGCAGTACTTC. It yields the protein CASSYSYRGYEQYF.

The chain recombines TRBV7-2 with TRBJ2-1; TRBD1 might be the D (6 bases). V lost 5 bases and J lost 7, with 12 bases in between. Per the germline V gene, CDR1 is SGHTA and CDR2 is FQGNSA. CDR3 length: 13 residues. As DNA, the CDR3 is TGTGCCAGCAGCCAGGGGTTGGGAAATGAGCAGTTCTTC. Translation: CASSQGLGNEQFF.

CDR3 protein: CASSFGGDSYEQYF. As DNA, the CDR3 is TGTGCCAGCAGCTTTGGGGGGGATTCCTACGAGCAGTACTTC. This chain uses TRBV7-8 with TRBJ2-7; 7 nucleotides align to TRBD2. CDR3 length equals 14 residues. The germline V gene encodes CDR1 SGHVS and CDR2 FQNEAQ. Germline trimming cut 3 bases from V and 1 base from J; bases unmatched to any gene: 3.

J is TRBJ1-1 and V is TRBV6-1; D gene unclear. Per germline, CDR1 MNHNS and CDR2 SASEGT. This CDR3 has 14 amino acids. The V end was cut by 1 base, the J end by 1 base, with 7 bases between. In nucleotides, the CDR3 is TGTGCCAGCAGTGAAGTGACAACGAACACTGAAGCTTTCTTT. This encodes CASSEVTTNTEAFF.

In this sample, this clone turned up once. The rearrangement uses TRBV13 and TRBJ1-2, with TRBD1 matching 7 bases. V trimming: 2 bases; J trimming: 3 bases; junction bases outside the gene matches: 6. The CDR3 extends over 15 amino acids. Germline values: CDR1 PRHDT, CDR2 FYEKMQ (reference sequence). CDR3 bases: TGTGCCAGCAGCTTACGACAGGGAGAATACTATGGCTACACCTTC. It yields the protein CASSLRQGEYYGYTF.

This sequence joins TRBV4-1 and TRBJ2-7; D possibly corresponds to TRBD1 (6 bases). Trimming shortened V by 8 bases and J by 3 bases, and 17 bases separated the two germline ends. The germline V gene encodes CDR1 MGHRA and CDR2 YSYEKL. The CDR3 is made up of 14 amino acids. CDR3 residues: CASSSRGSGYEQYF. The CDR3 nucleotides read TGCGCCAGCTCCTCGAGGGGGTCAGGCTACGAGCAGTACTTC.

The V gene is TRBV7-3, the J gene TRBJ2-7, with D perhaps TRBD1 or TRBD2 (5 bases each). The germline gives CDR1 SGHTA, CDR2 FQGTGA. The V gene lost 4 bases and the J gene lost 3 bases, with 13 bases spanning the gap. The CDR3 is 14 amino acids. The CDR3 loop is CASSSGPSYYEQYF. CDR3 nucleotide sequence: TGTGCCAGCAGCTCGGGACCAAGTTACTACGAGCAGTACTTC. Full variable domain (rest looked up from reference TRBV7-3 and TRBJ2-7): GAGVSQTPSNKVTEKGKYVELRCDPISGHTALYWYRQSLGQGPEFLIYFQGTGAADDSGLPNDRFFAVRPEGSVSTLKIQRTERGDSAVYLCASSSGPSYYEQYFGPGTRLTVT.

Here the CDR3 reads CASSPRAGAHNEQFF. The CDR3 bases are TGTGCCAGCAGCCCCCGAGCGGGAGCCCACAATGAGCAGTTCTTC. The chain uses TRBV7-6 and TRBJ2-1; TRBD2 matches 8 bases. Germline CDR1 reads SGHVS; CDR2 reads FNYEAQ. This CDR3 contains 15 residues. V shed 5 bases, J shed 5 bases, and the junction held 8 bases outside the gene matches. Drawing the rest from reference TRBV7-6 and TRBJ2-1, the complete variable domain is GAGVSQSPRYKVTKRGQDVALRCDPISGHVSLYWYRQALGQGPEFLTYFNYEAQQDKSGLPNDRFSAERPEGSISTLTIQRTEQRDSAMYRCASSPRAGAHNEQFFGPGTRLTVL.

In the case of this clone: One junction end disagrees with the germline gene, perhaps due to a read error. The same CDR3 is also encoded by other DNA sequences in this sample. V and J are TRBV5-6 and TRBJ1-1; the D gene is possibly TRBD1 (6 bases). This CDR3 has 13 amino acids. CDR1 SGHDT and CDR2 YYEEEE come from the germline V gene. The CDR3 region has the DNA TGTGCCAGCAGCTGGACAGACTACACTGAGGCTTTCTTT. Translation gives CASSWTDYTEAFF.

In regard to this clone: Sequence at one end of the junction differs from germline and may be a read error. CDR3 protein: CASSVDRGFSYEQYF. The CDR3 DNA reads TGTGCCAGTAGTGTAGACAGGGGCTTCTCCTACGAGCAGTACTTC. The chain uses TRBV19 and TRBJ2-7, with 8 positions matching TRBD1. CDR3 length: 15 amino acids. CDR1 is LNHDA and CDR2 is SQIVND in the germline V gene (reference sequence).

The genes are TRBV29-1 and TRBJ1-2; a weak D match, TRBD1 (6 bases). This CDR3 contains 12 residues. Deletions cut 0 bases from V and 8 bases from J, with 10 bases between. Looked up from germline, CDR1 is SQVTM and CDR2 is ANQGSEA. In nucleotides, the CDR3 is TGCAGCGTTGAAGATCAGGGGAACGGCTACACCTTC. Its protein is CSVEDQGNGYTF.

The chain links TRBV27 to TRBJ2-7; 11 bases are shared with TRBD2. The junction had 3 bases not matched to a gene; V was cut back by 8 bases and J by 0 bases. The CDR3 is 14 residues long. CDR1 is MNHEY and CDR2 is SMNVEV in the germline V gene (reference sequence). CDR3 sequence: CASSGLADSYEQYF. DNA of the CDR3: TGTGCCAGCTCGGGACTAGCGGACTCCTACGAGCAGTACTTC.

By sample share, this clone is medium-sized (0.01 to 0.1%). This chain connects TRBV4-3 to TRBJ2-2; the D gene is possibly TRBD2 (6 bases). CDR1 and CDR2 from the germline V gene are LGHNA and YSLEER. With 1 base removed from V and 2 bases from J, the gap between germline ends came to 17 bases. The CDR3 consists of 18 residues. The CDR3 spells CASSQGLATSLNTGELFF. CDR3 DNA: TGCGCCAGCAGCCAAGGGTTGGCTACTAGCCTAAACACCGGGGAGCTGTTTTTT.

This chain links TRBV19 with TRBJ2-1, with D perhaps matching TRBD1 or TRBD2 (5 bases each). The V gene's germline CDR1 is LNHDA and CDR2 SQIVND (reference sequence). V lost 3 bases and J lost 2, with 8 bases in between. This CDR3 spans 14 amino acids. This CDR3 is CASSILGAYNEQFF. The DNA for the CDR3 is TGTGCCAGTAGTATTTTGGGGGCCTACAATGAGCAGTTCTTC.

The CDR3 loop is CASSDSNQPQHF. The CDR3 bases are TGCGCCAGCAGCGACAGCAATCAGCCCCAGCATTTT. The chain combines TRBV4-3 with TRBJ1-5; D unresolved. There are 12 residues in the CDR3. Trimming left V 5 bases short and J 1 base short, with 3 bases between. Germline loops: CDR1 LGHNA, CDR2 YSLEER.

The gene calls are TRBV15 and TRBJ2-7, with TRBD2 matching over 11 bases. The V gene's germline CDR1 is LNHNV and CDR2 YYDKDF (reference sequence). The CDR3 consists of 16 residues. V lost 5 bases and J lost 3; bases outside the gene matches: 9. As DNA, the CDR3 is TGTGCCACCAGCGGCCGGGGGCTAGCGGGGGGCTACGAGCAGTACTTC. Amino acid sequence: CATSGRGLAGGYEQYF.

This chain connects TRBV10-3 to TRBJ1-4, with 7 bases that match TRBD1. Germline V lookup: CDR1 ENHRY, CDR2 SYGVKD. After removal of 3 bases from V and 7 bases from J, the junction contained 17 bases not matched to a gene. This CDR3 region has 18 residues. The CDR3 DNA sequence: TGTGCCATCAGTGATTCTGGGACAGCAAGTTTGTCATTTGAAAAACTGTTTTTT. This sequence encodes CAISDSGTASLSFEKLFF.

V and J are TRBV29-1 and TRBJ1-2; possible D gene TRBD1, 6 bases. V was shortened by 4 bases and J by 3 bases, with 6 bases between the two germline ends. The CDR3 contains 11 residues. Germline assignment: CDR1 SQVTM and CDR2 ANQGSEA. In nucleotides, the CDR3 is TGCAGCGTTGCAGGGGACTATGGCTACACCTTC. It encodes CSVAGDYGYTF.

The chain is built from TRBV7-9 and TRBJ1-3; TRBD1 is a possible D gene (6 bases). Germline V gene sequence: CDR1 SEHNR, CDR2 FQNEAQ (reference sequence). Deletions cut 3 bases from V and 6 bases from J, with 15 bases between. The CDR3 runs 15 residues. CDR3 nucleotide sequence: TGTGCCAGCAGCTTGACAGGACAGAATCAAAACACCATATATTTT. This encodes CASSLTGQNQNTIYF.

V gene TRBV7-6 combines with J gene TRBJ2-7; maybe TRBD2 (7 bases). V lost 0 bases and J 3 bases, leaving 12 bases between the germline ends. Germline lookup yields CDR1 SGHVS and CDR2 FNYEAQ. The CDR3 contains 15 residues. CDR3: CASSLAAGAFYEQYF. Here the CDR3 DNA reads TGTGCCAGCAGCTTAGCGGCGGGGGCCTTCTACGAGCAGTACTTC.

The chain joins TRBV4-3 to TRBJ2-1; TRBD2 might be the D (5 bases). Per germline, CDR1 LGHNA and CDR2 YSLEER. V was pared by 6 bases and J by 0 bases, with 15 bases between. This CDR3 has 16 amino acids. The CDR3 protein is CASSPAGESSYNEQFF. CDR3 coding DNA: TGCGCCAGCAGTCCCGCCGGGGAAAGCTCCTACAATGAGCAGTTCTTC.

The genes are TRBV4-1 and TRBJ2-7, with 11 bases identical to TRBD2. Trimming took 3 bases from V and 1 from J; bases not matched to a gene: 2. The CDR3 is 15 residues long. CDR1 is MGHRA, CDR2 YSYEKL, per germline. The CDR3 is CASSHGTSGSYEQYF. The CDR3 region has the DNA TGCGCCAGCAGCCACGGGACTAGCGGATCCTACGAGCAGTACTTC.